A single sample is the source of the 20 T cell receptor beta chains below, sequenced in a study of T cell repertoires in cytomegalovirus infection (dated by TCRdb to between 2018 and 2021). These reads were obtained on an Illumina HiSeq 1500. The public reads were run again by TCRdb, first through fastp at Q25 and then through MiXCR, and only productive beta chains were kept. Duplicate CDR3 protein sequences are folded into a single record with the most common DNA and genes. This sample holds about 250,000 distinct CDR3 sequences; over 15% were observed only once. The biggest ten clones account for roughly 45% of the sample. The sequenced sample consisted of CD8+ T cells from PBMCs. The receptors derive from a human donor in good health (CMV status not recorded). Some clones in this sample may be carry-over from other donors' samples.

Many counts were recorded for this clonotype. The chain joins TRBV7-2 to TRBJ1-4; 11 positions match TRBD1. Germline trimming cut 5 bases from V and 7 bases from J; bases unmatched to any gene: 0. The CDR3 length is 13 residues. CDR1 SGHTA and CDR2 FQGNSA come from the germline V gene. The CDR3 is CASSGTGGEKLFF. CDR3 bases: TGTGCCAGCAGCGGGACAGGGGGTGAAAAACTGTTTTTT.

The V gene is TRBV10-3, the J gene TRBJ1-1; no definite D call. The germline V and J ends were trimmed by 4 bases and 0 bases, with 6 bases remaining between them. This CDR3 contains 13 residues. CDR1 is ENHRY, CDR2 SYGVKD, per germline. In nucleotides, the CDR3 is TGTGCCATCAGTGGCAGCCTGAACACTGAAGCTTTCTTT. Translating it yields CAISGSLNTEAFF.

This clonotype was recorded a few times. The V and J genes are TRBV12-3 or TRBV12-4 and TRBJ2-7; 9 bases are shared with TRBD1. V trimming: 3 bases; J trimming: 1 base; junction bases outside the gene matches: 7. This CDR3 has 16 amino acids. This CDR3 is CASSFGPGQGSYEQYF. As DNA, the CDR3 is TGTGCCAGCAGTTTCGGGCCGGGACAGGGTTCCTACGAGCAGTACTTC.

V is TRBV20-1 and J is TRBJ2-1; D is possibly TRBD2 (6 bases). Per the germline V gene, CDR1 is DFQATT and CDR2 is SNEGSKA (reference sequence). Trimming removed 0 bases at V and 7 bases at J, with 19 bases between. This CDR3 comprises 16 residues. The CDR3 region has the DNA TGCAGTGCTAGAGATTGGACGGGGACTCATAGTAATGAGCAGTTCTTC. It is translated as CSARDWTGTHSNEQFF.

This clonotype was detected a few times. The V call is TRBV28, the J call TRBJ2-7; 8 bases map to TRBD2. Trimming cost V 3 bases and J 1 base; bases outside gene matches: 8. In germline, CDR1 is MDHEN, CDR2 SYDVKM. The CDR3 is made up of 16 amino acids. The CDR3 is CASSLASGGPSYEQYF. DNA of the CDR3: TGTGCCAGCAGTTTGGCCAGCGGGGGCCCTTCCTACGAGCAGTACTTC.

In this sample, this clonotype turned up a few times. The chain employs TRBV12-3 or TRBV12-4 and TRBJ2-7; D is unclear. Trimming stripped 6 bases from V and 6 bases from J, with 15 bases between. CDR3 size: 13 residues. CDR3 nucleotide sequence: TGTGCCAGCAGCACGGACGGCCGGTTCGAGCAGTACTTC. It yields the protein CASSTDGRFEQYF.

A word on this clonotype: A much larger clone lies a single base off, so this may be a read error. J is TRBJ2-7 and V is TRBV20-1, with D perhaps matching TRBD1 or TRBD2 (5 bases each). In germline, CDR1 is DFQATT, CDR2 SNEGSKA (reference sequence). Trimming stripped 1 base from V and 3 bases from J, with 13 bases between. This CDR3 contains 14 residues. CDR3 sequence reads: CSARGGKLDYEQYF. The CDR3, as DNA: TGCAGTGCTAGAGGGGGGAAACTCGACTACGAGCAGTACTTC.

The V call is TRBV4-2, the J call TRBJ2-1; 11 bases fit TRBD2. CDR3 size: 16 residues. CDR1 LGHNA and CDR2 YNFKEQ come from the germline V gene. V trimming: 4 bases; J trimming: 7 bases; junction bases outside the gene matches: 9. The CDR3 spells CASSPRTSGYQNEQFF. The CDR3 region has the DNA TGTGCCAGCAGCCCTCGGACTAGCGGGTATCAAAATGAGCAGTTCTTC.

The J gene is TRBJ1-6, the V gene TRBV28, with 8 bases lining up with TRBD1. The CDR3 sequence is 17 residues long. CDR1 and CDR2 (germline): MDHEN, SYDVKM. V shed 3 bases, J shed 7 bases, and the junction held 11 bases outside the gene matches. CDR3 residues: CASSLEDRGWGNSPLHF. The CDR3 DNA reads TGTGCCAGCAGTTTGGAAGACAGGGGATGGGGAAATTCACCCCTCCACTTT.

In its sample, this clonotype was seen many times. This CDR3 is CATQDRGDYQETQYF. CDR3 sequence (DNA): TGTGCAACCCAGGACAGGGGCGATTACCAAGAGACCCAGTACTTC. This sequence joins TRBV28 and TRBJ2-5; 9 bases fit TRBD1. CDR1 is MDHEN, CDR2 SYDVKM, per germline. CDR3 length: 15 residues.

The chain recombines TRBV19 with TRBJ2-7; D unresolved. V lost 4 bases, J lost 4 bases, and 14 bases lay in between. The CDR3 is 14 residues long. Germline CDR1 LNHDA, CDR2 SQIVND (reference sequence). The CDR3 nucleotides read TGTGCCAGTAGTAGACAAGGACCCCCTTACGAGCAGTACTTC. Its translation is CASSRQGPPYEQYF.

This clonotype was counted at least ten times. The rearrangement uses TRBV7-2 and TRBJ2-7, with TRBD1 identical over 7 bases. V gave up 1 base and J gave up 2 bases; unmatched junction bases: 8. From germline, CDR1 is SGHTA and CDR2 FQGNSA. The CDR3 has 16 residues. The CDR3 DNA sequence: TGTGCCAGCAGCTTAGGTCCAACAGGGGAAACCTACGAGCAGTACTTC. Translating gives CASSLGPTGETYEQYF.

The V and J genes are TRBV6-6 and TRBJ2-6, with a possible D match to TRBD1 (5 bases). CDR1 and CDR2 from the germline V gene are MNHNY and SVGAGI (reference sequence). The CDR3 is made up of 20 amino acids. Trimming took 11 bases from V and 1 from J, leaving 30 bases between them. Here the CDR3 DNA reads TGTGCCTGCTACGGGTCGAGGACAAGAGAGCGAACGTCTGGGGCCAACGTCCTGACTTTC. Its translation is CACYGSRTRERTSGANVLTF.

The chain couples TRBV28 to TRBJ2-7, with unresolved D. The CDR3 totals 15 residues. Trimming cost V 5 bases and J 2 bases, with 16 bases left between them. Germline V gene data show CDR1 as MDHEN and CDR2 as SYDVKM. For the CDR3, the DNA is TGTGCCAGCAGTCCCCCGGACGACCAAGCCTACGAGCAGTACTTC. Translated, it gives CASSPPDDQAYEQYF.

This chain uses TRBV2 with TRBJ1-5; D gene uncertain. The V end was cut by 8 bases, the J end by 11 bases, with 10 bases between. Germline CDR1 SNHLY, CDR2 FYNNEI. The CDR3 spans 10 residues. The CDR3 bases are TGTGCCAGCCGAGGAAAAACCCAGCATTTT. Protein sequence: CASRGKTQHF. Looking up the rest from reference TRBV2 and TRBJ1-5 gives the full variable domain: EPEVTQTPSHQVTQMGQEVILRCVPISNHLYFYWYRQILGQKVEFLVSFYNNEISEKSEIFDDQFSVERPDGSNFTLKIRSTKLEDSAMYFCASRGKTQHFGDGTRLSIL.

This clonotype showed up just a few times. CDR3 coding DNA: TGTGCCAGCAGTTACTCGCGGGGGGGCCAGCCCCAGCATTTT. This translates into CASSYSRGGQPQHF. The chain is built from TRBV6-5 and TRBJ1-5, with D perhaps TRBD1 (6 bases). Deletions cut 0 bases from V and 7 bases from J, with 10 bases between. Germline values: CDR1 MNHEY, CDR2 SVGAGI. The CDR3 extends over 14 amino acids.

This clonotype was counted at least ten times. This sequence joins TRBV6-6 and TRBJ1-1; maybe TRBD1 (5 bases). Germline V gives CDR1 MNHNY, CDR2 SVGAGI (reference sequence). V was cut by 2 bases and J by 7 bases, with 8 bases left in between. The CDR3 is made up of 12 amino acids. The DNA for the CDR3 is TGTGCCAGCAGTTACCCAGACAGTGAAGCTTTCTTT. Translating it yields CASSYPDSEAFF.

This clonotype was seen a few times. The V gene is TRBV12-3 or TRBV12-4, the J gene TRBJ2-7; 10 bases match TRBD1. The CDR3 has 16 amino acids. After removal of 6 bases from V and 3 bases from J, the junction contained 11 bases not matched to a gene. The CDR3 DNA reads as TGTGCCAGCAGCCCCTTCAGACAGGGGGCAAACTACGAGCAGTACTTC. It codes for CASSPFRQGANYEQYF.

This clonotype was counted many times. This sequence joins TRBV6-2 or TRBV6-3 and TRBJ2-7; D unclear. CDR1 is MNHEY, CDR2 SVGEGT, per germline. The CDR3 runs 12 residues. Trimming took 2 bases from V and 2 from J, leaving 4 bases between them. CDR3 amino acids: CASSYNPYEQYF. CDR3 DNA: TGTGCCAGCAGTTACAACCCCTACGAGCAGTACTTC.

This clonotype came up many times. The chain combines TRBV7-2 with TRBJ1-1; tentative D call: TRBD1 (5 bases). The CDR3 extends over 14 amino acids. Germline assignment: CDR1 SGHTA and CDR2 FQGNSA. The V gene lost 5 bases and the J gene lost 2 bases, with 12 bases spanning the gap. CDR3 loop: CASSPTGTNTEAFF. CDR3 sequence (DNA): TGTGCCAGCAGCCCAACCGGGACCAACACTGAAGCTTTCTTT.